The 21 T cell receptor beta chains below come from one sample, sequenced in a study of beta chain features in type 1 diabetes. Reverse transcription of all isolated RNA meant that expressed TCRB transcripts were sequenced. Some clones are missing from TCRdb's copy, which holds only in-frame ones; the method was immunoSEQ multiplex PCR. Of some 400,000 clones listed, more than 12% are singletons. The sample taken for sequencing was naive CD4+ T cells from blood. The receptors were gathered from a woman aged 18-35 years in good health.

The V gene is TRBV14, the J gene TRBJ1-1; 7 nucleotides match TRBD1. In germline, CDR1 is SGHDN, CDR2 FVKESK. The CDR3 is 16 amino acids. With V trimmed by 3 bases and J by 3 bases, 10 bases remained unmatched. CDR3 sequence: CASSHPDRERDTEAFF. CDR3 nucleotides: TGTGCCAGCAGCCATCCCGACAGGGAACGAGACACTGAAGCTTTCTTT.

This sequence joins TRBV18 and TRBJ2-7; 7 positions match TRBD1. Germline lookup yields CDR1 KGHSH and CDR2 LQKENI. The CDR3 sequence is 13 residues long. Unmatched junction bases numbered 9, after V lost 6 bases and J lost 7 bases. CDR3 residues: CASSPDRVLEQYF. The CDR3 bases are TGTGCCAGCTCCCCAGACAGGGTTCTGGAGCAGTACTTC. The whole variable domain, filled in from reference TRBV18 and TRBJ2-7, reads NAGVMQNPRHLVRRRGQEARLRCSPMKGHSHVYWYRQLPEEGLKFMVYLQKENIIDESGMPKERFSAEFPKEGPSILRIQQVVRGDSAAYFCASSPDRVLEQYFGPGTRLTVT.

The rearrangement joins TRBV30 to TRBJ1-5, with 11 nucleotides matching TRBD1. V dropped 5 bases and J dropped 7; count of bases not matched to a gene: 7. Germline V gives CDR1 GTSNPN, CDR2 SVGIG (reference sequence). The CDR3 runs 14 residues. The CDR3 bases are TGTGCCTGGGACCCGGGACAGGGGGGACAGCCCCAGCATTTT. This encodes CAWDPGQGGQPQHF. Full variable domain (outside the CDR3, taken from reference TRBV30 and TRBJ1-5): SQTIHQWPATLVQPVGSPLSLECTVEGTSNPNLYWYRQAAGRGLQLLFYSVGIGQISSEVPQNLSASRPQDRQFILSSKKLLLSDSGFYLCAWDPGQGGQPQHFGDGTRLSIL.

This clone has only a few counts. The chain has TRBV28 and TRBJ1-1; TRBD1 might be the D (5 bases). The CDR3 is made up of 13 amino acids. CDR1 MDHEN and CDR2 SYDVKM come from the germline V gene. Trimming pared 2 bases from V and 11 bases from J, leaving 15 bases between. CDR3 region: CASSLQGQWAAFF. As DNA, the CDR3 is TGTGCCAGCAGTTTACAGGGCCAGTGGGCTGCTTTCTTT. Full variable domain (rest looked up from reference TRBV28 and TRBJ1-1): DVKVTQSSRYLVKRTGEKVFLECVQDMDHENMFWYRQDPGLGLRLIYFSYDVKMKEKGDIPEGYSVSREKKERFSLILESASTNQTSMYLCASSLQGQWAAFFGQGTRLTVV.

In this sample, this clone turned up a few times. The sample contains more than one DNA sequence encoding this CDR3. For the CDR3, the DNA is TGTGCCAGCAGCATTAGCAATCAGCCCCAGCATTTT. Its protein product is CASSISNQPQHF. This chain joins TRBV28 and TRBJ1-5; no reliable D call. The V end was cut by 6 bases, the J end by 0 bases, with 3 bases between. Germline V gene data show CDR1 as MDHEN and CDR2 as SYDVKM. The CDR3 has 12 residues. The whole variable domain, remainder taken from reference TRBV28 and TRBJ1-5, is DVKVTQSSRYLVKRTGEKVFLECVQDMDHENMFWYRQDPGLGLRLIYFSYDVKMKEKGDIPEGYSVSREKKERFSLILESASTNQTSMYLCASSISNQPQHFGDGTRLSIL.

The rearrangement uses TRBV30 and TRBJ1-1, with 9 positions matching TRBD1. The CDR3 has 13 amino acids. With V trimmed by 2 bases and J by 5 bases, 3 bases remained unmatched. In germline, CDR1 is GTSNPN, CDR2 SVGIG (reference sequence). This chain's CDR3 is CAWSRQGETEAFF. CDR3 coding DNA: TGTGCCTGGAGTAGACAGGGGGAGACTGAAGCTTTCTTT.

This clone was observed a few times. CDR3 residues: CASSWTSGTEETQYF. The CDR3 DNA reads as TGCGCCAGCAGCTGGACTAGCGGGACCGAAGAGACCCAGTACTTC. The chain is built from TRBV5-1 and TRBJ2-5, with 12 bases matching TRBD2. CDR1 and CDR2 (germline): SGHRS, YFSETQ. The CDR3 has 15 residues. The V segment lost 3 bases and the J segment 3 bases; nucleotides outside the gene matches: 3. The full variable domain, rest sourced from reference TRBV5-1 and TRBJ2-5, is KAGVTQTPRYLIKTRGQQVTLSCSPISGHRSVSWYQQTPGQGLQFLFEYFSETQRNKGNFPGRFSGRQFSNSRSEMNVSTLELGDSALYLCASSWTSGTEETQYFGPGTRLLVL.

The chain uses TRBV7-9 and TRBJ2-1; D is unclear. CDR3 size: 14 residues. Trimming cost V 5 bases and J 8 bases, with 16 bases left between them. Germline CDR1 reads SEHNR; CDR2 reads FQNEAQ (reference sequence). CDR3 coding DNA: TGTGCCAGCAGCCGTCCCCTACGCTCGGATGAGCAGTTCTTC. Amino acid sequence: CASSRPLRSDEQFF.

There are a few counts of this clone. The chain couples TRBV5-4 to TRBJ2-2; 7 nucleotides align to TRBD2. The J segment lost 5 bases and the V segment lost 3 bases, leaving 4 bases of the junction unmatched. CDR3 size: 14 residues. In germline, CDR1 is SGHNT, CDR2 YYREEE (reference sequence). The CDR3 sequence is CASSWKRGTGELFF. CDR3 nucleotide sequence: TGTGCCAGCAGCTGGAAGCGGGGAACCGGGGAGCTGTTTTTT.

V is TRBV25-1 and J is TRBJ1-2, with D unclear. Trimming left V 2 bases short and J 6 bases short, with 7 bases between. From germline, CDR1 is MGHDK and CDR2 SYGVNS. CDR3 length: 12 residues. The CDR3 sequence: CASSENGNGYTF. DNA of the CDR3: TGTGCCAGCAGTGAAAACGGGAATGGCTACACCTTC.

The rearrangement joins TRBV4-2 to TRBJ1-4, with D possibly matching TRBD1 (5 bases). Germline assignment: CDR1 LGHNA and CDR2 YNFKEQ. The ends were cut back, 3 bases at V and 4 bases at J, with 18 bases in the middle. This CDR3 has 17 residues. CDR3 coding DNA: TGTGCCAGCAGCCAGCCCTCCGGGGGGATACTTAATGAAAAACTGTTTTTT. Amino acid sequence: CASSQPSGGILNEKLFF.

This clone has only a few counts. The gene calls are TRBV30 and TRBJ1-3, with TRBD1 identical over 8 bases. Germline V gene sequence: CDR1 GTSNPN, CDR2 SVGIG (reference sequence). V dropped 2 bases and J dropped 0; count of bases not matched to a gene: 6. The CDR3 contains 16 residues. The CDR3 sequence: CAWSSDRAFSGNTIYF. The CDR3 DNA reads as TGTGCCTGGAGTTCGGACAGGGCTTTCTCTGGAAACACCATATATTTT.

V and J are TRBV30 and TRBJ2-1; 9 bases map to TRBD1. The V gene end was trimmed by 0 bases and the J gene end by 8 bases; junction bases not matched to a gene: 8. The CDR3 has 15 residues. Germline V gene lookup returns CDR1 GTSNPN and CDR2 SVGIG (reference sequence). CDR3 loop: CAWSVLGDRAHEQFF. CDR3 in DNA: TGTGCCTGGAGTGTACTGGGGGACAGGGCTCATGAGCAGTTCTTC.

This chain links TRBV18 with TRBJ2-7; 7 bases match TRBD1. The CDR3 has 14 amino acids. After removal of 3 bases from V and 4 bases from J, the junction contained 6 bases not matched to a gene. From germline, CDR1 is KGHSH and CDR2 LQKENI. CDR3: CASSPQGVEYEQYF. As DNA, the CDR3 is TGTGCCAGCTCACCTCAGGGGGTCGAATACGAGCAGTACTTC.

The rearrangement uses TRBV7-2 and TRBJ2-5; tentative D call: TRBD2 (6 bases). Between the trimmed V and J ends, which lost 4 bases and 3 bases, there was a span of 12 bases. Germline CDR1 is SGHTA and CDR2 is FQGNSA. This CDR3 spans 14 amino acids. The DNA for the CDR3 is TGTGCCAGCAGCTCAGCCGGGAGAAAAGAGACCCAGTACTTC. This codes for CASSSAGRKETQYF.

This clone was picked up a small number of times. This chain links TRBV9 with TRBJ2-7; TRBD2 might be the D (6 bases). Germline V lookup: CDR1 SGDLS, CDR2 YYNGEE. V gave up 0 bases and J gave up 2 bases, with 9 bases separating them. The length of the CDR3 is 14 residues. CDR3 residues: CASSVAGGTYEQYF. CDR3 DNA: TGTGCCAGCAGCGTAGCTGGAGGGACCTACGAGCAGTACTTC. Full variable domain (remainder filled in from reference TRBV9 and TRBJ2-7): DSGVTQTPKHLITATGQRVTLRCSPRSGDLSVYWYQQSLDQGLQFLIQYYNGEERAKGNILERFSAQQFPDLHSELNLSSLELGDSALYFCASSVAGGTYEQYFGPGTRLTVT.

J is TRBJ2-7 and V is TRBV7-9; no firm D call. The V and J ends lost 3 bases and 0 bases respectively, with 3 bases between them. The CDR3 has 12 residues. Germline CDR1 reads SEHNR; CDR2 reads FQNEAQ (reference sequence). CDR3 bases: TGTGCCAGCAGCTTTATCTCCTACGAGCAGTACTTC. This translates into CASSFISYEQYF.

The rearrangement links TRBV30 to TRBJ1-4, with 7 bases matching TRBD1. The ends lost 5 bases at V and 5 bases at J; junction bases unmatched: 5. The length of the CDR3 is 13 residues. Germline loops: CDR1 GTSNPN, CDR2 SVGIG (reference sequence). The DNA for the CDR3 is TGTGCCTGGTCGCCACAGGGGAATGAAAAACTGTTTTTT. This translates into CAWSPQGNEKLFF.

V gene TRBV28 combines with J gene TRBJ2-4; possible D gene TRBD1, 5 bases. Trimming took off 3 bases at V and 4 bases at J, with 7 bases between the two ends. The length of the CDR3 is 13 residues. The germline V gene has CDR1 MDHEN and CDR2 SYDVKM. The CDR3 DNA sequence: TGTGCCAGCAGTTTGACAGATAAAAACATTCAGTACTTC. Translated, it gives CASSLTDKNIQYF.

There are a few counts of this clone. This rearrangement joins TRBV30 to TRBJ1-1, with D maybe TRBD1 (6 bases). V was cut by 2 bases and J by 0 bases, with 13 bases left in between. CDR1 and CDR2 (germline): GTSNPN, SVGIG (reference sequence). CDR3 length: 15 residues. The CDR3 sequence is CAWSRGQSMNTEAFF. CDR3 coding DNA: TGTGCCTGGAGTAGAGGACAGAGCATGAACACTGAAGCTTTCTTT.

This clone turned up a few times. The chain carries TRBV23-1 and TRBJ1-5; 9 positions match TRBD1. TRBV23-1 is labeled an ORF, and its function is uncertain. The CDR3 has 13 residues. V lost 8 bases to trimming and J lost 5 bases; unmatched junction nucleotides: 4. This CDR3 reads CASRGQGHQPQHF. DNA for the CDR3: TGCGCCAGCCGGGGACAGGGACATCAGCCCCAGCATTTT.